The 29 T cell receptor beta chains in this list originate from one sample, sequenced in a study of lymphopenia after photon versus proton radiotherapy. Data came from immunoSEQ multiplex PCR; TCRdb stores just in-frame clones and leaves some out. The table shows some 25,000 clones, with over 80% occurring only once. The sequences come from peripheral blood, collected from a patient treated with photon-based radiotherapy. The receptors shown here come from a man aged 45-65 years with gastric cancer.

This sequence joins TRBV7-7 and TRBJ2-5; 8 bases are a match to TRBD2. Germline V gives CDR1 SSHAT, CDR2 FNYEAQ (reference sequence). V dropped 3 bases and J dropped 3; count of bases not matched to a gene: 0. The CDR3 spans 13 residues. The CDR3 region has the DNA TGTGCCAGCAGCTTTAGCGGGGAAGAGACCCAGTACTTC. Translating gives CASSFSGEETQYF.

This clone was recorded only once. The rearrangement uses TRBV19 and TRBJ2-6, with a tentative D call TRBD1 (6 bases). The V gene's germline CDR1 is LNHDA and CDR2 SQIVND (reference sequence). The CDR3 length is 16 residues. Trimming stripped 1 base from V and 4 bases from J, with 11 bases between. The CDR3 protein is CASSIVGAAGANVLTF. CDR3 coding DNA: TGTGCCAGTAGTATAGTGGGGGCAGCAGGGGCCAACGTCCTGACTTTC.

This chain uses TRBV10-2 with TRBJ2-3; 16 nucleotides match TRBD2. This CDR3 is built from 18 residues. CDR1 WSHSY and CDR2 SAAADI come from the germline V gene. The V and J ends lost 3 bases and 3 bases, in that order; junction bases with no gene match: 6. The CDR3: CASSDPGLAGGQTDTQYF. The CDR3 coding sequence is TGCGCCAGCAGTGATCCGGGACTAGCGGGGGGGCAAACAGATACGCAGTATTTT.

Only one count was recorded for this clone. The chain is built from TRBV11-2 and TRBJ2-2; D is ambiguous. The CDR3 totals 14 residues. V was shortened by 5 bases and J by 5 bases, with 12 bases between the two germline ends. Germline CDR1 reads SGHAT; CDR2 reads FQNNGV. CDR3 amino acids: CASSLRVGTGELFF. DNA of the CDR3: TGTGCCAGCAGCCTCAGAGTGGGGACCGGGGAGCTGTTTTTT.

The chain is built from TRBV19 and TRBJ1-3; D is unclear. Per the germline V gene, CDR1 is LNHDA and CDR2 is SQIVND (reference sequence). V was clipped by 1 base and J by 4 bases, with 5 bases between them. CDR3 size: 13 residues. The CDR3 protein is CASSIGIGNTIYF. The CDR3 DNA is TGTGCCAGTAGTATAGGGATCGGAAACACCATATATTTT.

V gene TRBV18 combines with J gene TRBJ1-3; weak D call: TRBD1 (6 bases). Germline-derived CDR1 and CDR2 are KGHSH and LQKENI. V lost 3 bases, J lost 2 bases, and 11 bases lay in between. The CDR3 sequence is 15 residues long. CDR3 bases: TGTGCCAGCTCACCGTATTCAGGGGCTGGAAACACCATATATTTT. Translated: CASSPYSGAGNTIYF.

Turning to this clone: The junction and the germline gene differ at one end; a read error may be behind it. The same CDR3 is also encoded by other DNA sequences in this sample. V and J are TRBV30 and TRBJ2-3, with 10 bases lining up with TRBD2. The CDR3 totals 15 residues. Germline-derived CDR1 and CDR2 are GTSNPN and SVGIG (reference sequence). CDR3 protein: CAWSKAGGPTDTQYF. CDR3 DNA: TGTGCTTGGAGTAAAGCGGGGGGGCCGACAGATACGCAGTATTTT.

The J gene is TRBJ2-2, the V gene TRBV9; 7 bases map to TRBD2. V lost 4 bases, J lost 0 bases, and 12 bases stayed unmatched. Germline lookup yields CDR1 SGDLS and CDR2 YYNGEE. The CDR3 covers 18 residues. The CDR3 coding sequence is TGTGCCAGCAGCCCCTGGGGGGGAGAGCGCCCGAACACCGGGGAGCTGTTTTTT. Translated, it gives CASSPWGGERPNTGELFF.

The gene calls are TRBV7-2 and TRBJ2-7, with unresolved D. The CDR3 covers 12 residues. CDR1 and CDR2 from the germline V gene are SGHTA and FQGNSA. Trimming left V 1 base short and J 1 base short, with 2 bases between. The CDR3 is CASSLGSYEQYF. Written as DNA, the CDR3 is TGTGCCAGCAGCTTAGGGTCCTACGAGCAGTACTTC.

The rearrangement joins TRBV5-1 to TRBJ2-3; D is tentatively TRBD1 or TRBD2 (5 bases each). The CDR3 is 13 amino acids. Trimming took 3 bases from V and 5 from J, leaving 10 bases between them. Germline V gene data show CDR1 as SGHRS and CDR2 as YFSETQ. The CDR3, as DNA: TGCGCCAGCAGCTCGGGACCTTTAGATACGCAGTATTTT. Amino acids: CASSSGPLDTQYF.

CDR3 loop: CASSGQGGFGEAFF. The CDR3 DNA reads as TGTGCCAGCAGCGGACAGGGAGGTTTTGGGGAAGCTTTCTTT. The chain is built from TRBV2 and TRBJ1-1; 8 nucleotides match TRBD1. V was clipped by 6 bases and J by 8 bases; unmatched bases: 11. Germline V CDR1 and CDR2: SNHLY, FYNNEI. This CDR3 region has 14 residues.

V is TRBV5-1 and J is TRBJ2-3; D remains ambiguous. This CDR3 is built from 12 residues. The germline gives CDR1 SGHRS, CDR2 YFSETQ. Trimming took off 1 base at V and 4 bases at J, with 4 bases between the two ends. This chain's CDR3 is CASSLYSDTQYF. CDR3 coding DNA: TGCGCCAGCAGCTTGTATTCAGATACGCAGTATTTT.

This chain connects TRBV14 to TRBJ2-3; D is possibly TRBD1 or TRBD2 (6 bases each). V lost 6 bases, J lost 7 bases, and 17 bases lay in between. The CDR3 totals 14 residues. CDR1 and CDR2 (germline): SGHDN, FVKESK. The CDR3 is CASSPEGGPYTQYF. CDR3 nucleotide sequence: TGTGCCAGCAGTCCGGAGGGGGGCCCCTATACGCAGTATTTT. Complete variable domain (other parts from reference TRBV14 and TRBJ2-3): EAGVTQFPSHSVIEKGQTVTLRCDPISGHDNLYWYRRVMGKEIKFLLHFVKESKQDESGMPNNRFLAERTGGTYSTLKVQPAELEDSGVYFCASSPEGGPYTQYFGPGTRLTVL.

V and J are TRBV25-1 and TRBJ2-1; no firm D call. Between the trimmed V and J ends, which lost 1 base and 9 bases, there was a span of 10 bases. The CDR3 is 13 residues long. Germline loops: CDR1 MGHDK, CDR2 SYGVNS. CDR3 DNA sequence: TGTGCCAGCAGTGAATCCCCAGGAATTGAGCAGTTCTTC. Residues: CASSESPGIEQFF.

This clone was seen once. V and J are TRBV7-3 and TRBJ2-1; TRBD2 aligns across 11 bases. Per the germline V gene, CDR1 is SGHTA and CDR2 is FQGTGA. V trimming: 5 bases; J trimming: 2 bases; junction bases outside the gene matches: 2. The CDR3 has 15 residues. In DNA, the CDR3 is TGTGCCAGCAGCCCGGGACTAGCGGCCTACAATGAGCAGTTCTTC. It translates to CASSPGLAAYNEQFF.

V and J are TRBV19 and TRBJ2-5; 7 bases agree with TRBD2. This CDR3 is 13 amino acids long. The germline V gene encodes CDR1 LNHDA and CDR2 SQIVND (reference sequence). The ends lost 1 base at V and 5 bases at J; junction bases unmatched: 1. This chain's CDR3 is CASSIVSGETQYF. CDR3 bases: TGTGCCAGTAGTATAGTTAGCGGGGAGACCCAGTACTTC.

The chain has TRBV14 and TRBJ1-1, with D possibly TRBD1 on 5 matching bases. The germline V gene has CDR1 SGHDN and CDR2 FVKESK. V lost 1 base and J lost 4, with 10 bases in between. The CDR3 consists of 14 residues. As DNA, the CDR3 is TGTGCCAGCAGCCAAGGGGGGGGTAGCACTGAAGCTTTCTTT. As protein: CASSQGGGSTEAFF.

V and J are TRBV7-9 and TRBJ2-5; a possible D gene is TRBD2 (6 bases). This CDR3 comprises 17 residues. Germline V CDR1 and CDR2: SEHNR, FQNEAQ (reference sequence). V was clipped by 6 bases and J by 1 base, with 21 bases between them. The CDR3 coding sequence is TGTGCCAGCAGTTTTGGAGGGAACGGACAACTCCAAGAGACCCAGTACTTC. Translated: CASSFGGNGQLQETQYF.

This clone was found a few times. J is TRBJ2-5 and V is TRBV5-6; 8 nucleotides line up with TRBD1. Germline values: CDR1 SGHDT, CDR2 YYEEEE. The CDR3 totals 13 residues. Germline trimming cut 3 bases from V and 5 bases from J; bases unmatched to any gene: 3. CDR3 sequence: CASSSTGGETQYF. CDR3 in DNA: TGTGCCAGCAGCTCCACAGGGGGGGAGACCCAGTACTTC.

The chain employs TRBV30 and TRBJ2-2; the D gene is possibly TRBD2 (7 bases). Germline CDR1 reads GTSNPN; CDR2 reads SVGIG (reference sequence). This CDR3 comprises 13 residues. Trimming stripped 1 base from V and 6 bases from J, with 9 bases between. For the CDR3, the DNA is TGTGCCTGGAGTGCGGGGGGCCCCGGGGAGCTGTTTTTT. Translating it yields CAWSAGGPGELFF.

This clone was found once. The chain joins TRBV2 to TRBJ2-7; D unresolved. Germline values: CDR1 SNHLY, CDR2 FYNNEI. CDR3 size: 11 residues. Trimming pared 4 bases from V and 3 bases from J, leaving 4 bases between. CDR3 DNA: TGTGCCAGCAGTGCTGGCTACGAGCAGTACGTC. The encoded protein is CASSAGYEQYV.

This rearrangement joins TRBV2 to TRBJ1-3; D not certain. The CDR3 contains 12 residues. V was cut by 6 bases and J by 7 bases, with 10 bases left in between. CDR1 and CDR2 (germline): SNHLY, FYNNEI. This CDR3 reads CASREVGNTIYF. The CDR3 bases are TGTGCCAGCAGAGAGGTCGGGAACACCATATATTTT.

The chain employs TRBV19 and TRBJ1-4; 8 positions match TRBD1. The CDR3 covers 13 residues. Germline CDR1 is LNHDA and CDR2 is SQIVND (reference sequence). The ends lost 11 bases at V and 3 bases at J; junction bases unmatched: 5. This CDR3 is CAGTGCSNEKLFF. CDR3 DNA sequence: TGTGCCGGGACAGGTTGTTCTAATGAAAAACTGTTTTTT. Using reference TRBV19 and TRBJ1-4 for the parts outside the CDR3, the full variable domain is DGGITQSPKYLFRKEGQNVTLSCEQNLNHDAMYWYRQDPGQGLRLIYYSQIVNDFQKGDIAEGYSVSREKKESFPLTVTSAQKNPTAFYLCAGTGCSNEKLFFGSGTQLSVL.

V gene TRBV2 combines with J gene TRBJ2-1; 8 bases map to TRBD2. Germline CDR1 reads SNHLY; CDR2 reads FYNNEI. The CDR3 length is 16 residues. V dropped 6 bases and J dropped 2; count of bases not matched to a gene: 9. The DNA of the CDR3 is TGTGCCAGCAGGACCTCTATCGGGGGGGCCTACAATGAGCAGTTCTTC. Translated, it gives CASRTSIGGAYNEQFF.

The rearrangement joins TRBV13 to TRBJ1-6, with D unresolved. Per the germline V gene, CDR1 is PRHDT and CDR2 is FYEKMQ (reference sequence). With 3 bases removed from V and 5 bases from J, the gap between germline ends came to 5 bases. The CDR3 totals 13 residues. The CDR3 DNA reads TGTGCCAGCAGCTTCGCGCATAATTCACCCCTCCACTTT. This sequence encodes CASSFAHNSPLHF.

The gene calls are TRBV7-8 and TRBJ1-1; D is unclear. The CDR3 totals 16 residues. Trimming removed 1 base at V and 1 base at J, with 13 bases between. CDR1 is SGHVS and CDR2 is FQNEAQ in the germline V gene. This CDR3 is CASSLVVTVQNTEAFF. In DNA form, the CDR3 reads TGTGCCAGCAGCTTAGTAGTAACAGTCCAGAACACTGAAGCTTTCTTT.

The chain combines TRBV9 with TRBJ2-5; D is possibly TRBD1 or TRBD2 (5 bases each). The V end lost 4 bases, the J end lost 4 bases, and 20 bases lay between the germline ends. This CDR3 has 16 residues. Germline values: CDR1 SGDLS, CDR2 YYNGEE. CDR3 protein: CASSPQGRTRGETQYF. CDR3 bases: TGTGCCAGCAGCCCCCAGGGCCGAACTAGGGGAGAGACCCAGTACTTC.

This sequence joins TRBV12-5 and TRBJ1-2, with D perhaps TRBD1 (5 bases). The V end lost 5 bases, the J end lost 0 bases, and 16 bases lay between the germline ends. This CDR3 is built from 16 residues. Germline lookup yields CDR1 LGHNT and CDR2 FRNRAP. Here the CDR3 reads CASGNPGTATNYGYTF. The DNA for the CDR3 is TGTGCTAGTGGTAATCCCGGGACGGCTACTAACTATGGCTACACCTTC. Variable domain in full (rest from reference TRBV12-5 and TRBJ1-2): DARVTQTPRHKVTEMGQEVTMRCQPILGHNTVFWYRQTMMQGLELLAYFRNRAPLDDSGMPKDRFSAEMPDATLATLKIQPSEPRDSAVYFCASGNPGTATNYGYTFGSGTRLTVV.

This CDR3 is CASSRAPAESYEQYV. For the CDR3, the DNA is TGTGCCAGCAGCCGGGCGCCGGCAGAGTCCTACGAGCAGTACGTC. The chain carries TRBV2 and TRBJ2-7; D remains unclear. Germline assignment: CDR1 SNHLY and CDR2 FYNNEI. This CDR3 region has 15 residues. Trimming cost V 6 bases and J 1 base, with 16 bases left between them.